This T cell receptor (beta chain) was obtained from a study of T cells after yellow fever vaccination. Turning to the study itself: Some fractions had low cell numbers, and these were prepared with SMART-Seq v4 Ultra Low Input. Study observations and caveats: Most clones from primary vaccination resurfaced after the booster (around 95% CD4, over 85% CD8). The secondary T-cell response peaked on day 5, not day 15, but was weaker.

Details on this clonotype: The antigen is unknown.

Between the trimmed V and J ends, which lost 3 bases and 7 bases, there was a span of 10 bases. This CDR3 is built from 14 residues. Universal primer sites and UMIs were introduced during 5'RACE template-switching synthesis of TCR cDNA. TCRdb used MiXCR to reprocess the 5' RACE reads, holding one entry per CDR3 protein. The sample has 300,000 or so distinct CDR3 sequences; 7% to 9% are singletons. This receptor was taken from a man aged 18 to 30 who received the YFV17D yellow fever vaccine. The sequenced sample was PBMCs, obtained approximately 40 days after the first yellow fever vaccination. The chain couples TRBV12-3 or TRBV12-4 to TRBJ1-6; D not resolved. Here the CDR3 reads CASSFVQENSPLHF. In nucleotides, the CDR3 is TGTGCCAGCAGTTTCGTCCAGGAGAATTCACCCCTCCACTTT.